The clone carrying this T cell receptor (beta chain) came up many times. This sample stems from a study of T cell repertoires in cytomegalovirus infection. Each CDR3 protein gets one entry after TCRdb re-called the reads with MiXCR. This table has about 490,000 distinct CDR3 sequences, around 11% appearing once. The ends lost 3 bases at V and 2 bases at J; junction bases unmatched: 3. Germline-derived CDR1 and CDR2 are SGHTA and FQGNSA. The CDR3 is 14 residues long. Input material: PBMCs. This receptor was taken from a human donor in good health (CMV status not recorded). Some clones in this sample may be carry-over from other donors' samples. The rearrangement joins TRBV7-2 to TRBJ2-5; TRBD2 aligns across 7 bases. The chain's CDR3 is CASSFGGSQETQYF. The CDR3 nucleotides are TGTGCCAGCAGCTTCGGGGGGTCTCAAGAGACCCAGTACTTC. The variable domain in full, completed from reference TRBV7-2 and TRBJ2-5, reads GAGVSQSPSNKVTEKGKDVELRCDPISGHTALYWYRQSLGQGLEFLIYFQGNSAPDKSGLPSDRFSAERTGGSVSTLTIQRTQQEDSAVYLCASSFGGSQETQYFGPGTRLLVL.